This T cell receptor (beta chain) was sequenced during a study of technical replicates of blood from a few donors. The method was immunoSEQ multiplex PCR; TCRdb's version includes in-frame clones alone and lacks a portion of them. The sample lists 80,000 to 95,000 clones, about 90% occurring once. The germline CDR1 and CDR2 sequences are SEHNR and FQNEAQ (reference sequence). V lost 2 bases, J lost 3 bases, and 7 bases lay in between. CDR3 length: 13 residues. The receptor's source is a human donor in good health. The chain employs TRBV7-9 and TRBJ1-1; the D is unclear. The sample taken for sequencing was T cells isolated from PBMCs. The CDR3 DNA reads as TGTGCCAGCAGCTTAAGTCGGGACACTGAAGCTTTCTTT. Amino acid sequence: CASSLSRDTEAFF.